A selection of T cell receptor beta chains follows, all from one sample in a study of T cell responses to AZD1222 COVID-19 vaccine. The protocol was immunoSEQ multiplex PCR, while the TCRdb copy is restricted to in-frame clones and leaves out a portion. The sample holds approximately 14,000 clones; 84% are singletons and the top ten take 39%. This material consisted of peripheral blood, taken 28 days after the second AZD1222 dose. These receptors originate from an adult who received the AZD1222 COVID-19 vaccine. Each CDR3 is given with its conserved first and last residue. Each record gives: D gene, J gene, V gene, clone size, CDR3 protein, CDR3 DNA. The D gene is left open where the match is weak. Part of the rows lack a size; the others show once, few, many or a class for expanded clones.

d_gene: NA; j_gene: TRBJ1-1; v_gene: TRBV5-1; abundance: NA; CDR3aa: CASSLGRGLGNTEAFF; CDR3nt: TGCGCCAGCAGCTTGGGCCGTGGGTTAGGGAACACTGAAGCTTTCTTT
d_gene: TRBD1; j_gene: TRBJ1-1; v_gene: TRBV9; abundance: NA; CDR3aa: CASSTQGTEAFF; CDR3nt: TGTGCCAGCAGCACACAGGGGACTGAAGCTTTCTTT
d_gene: NA; j_gene: TRBJ1-1; v_gene: TRBV18; abundance: NA; CDR3aa: CASSPSISNTEAFF; CDR3nt: TGTGCCAGCTCACCATCGATCAGTAACACTGAAGCTTTCTTT
d_gene: TRBD1; j_gene: TRBJ2-7; v_gene: TRBV18; abundance: NA; CDR3aa: CASSPLDRGYEQYF; CDR3nt: TGTGCCAGCTCACCATTGGACAGGGGGTACGAGCAGTACTTC
d_gene: TRBD1; j_gene: TRBJ1-1; v_gene: TRBV12-3/TRBV12-4; abundance: NA; CDR3aa: CASSSGTGGEAFF; CDR3nt: TGTGCCAGCAGTTCCGGGACAGGGGGTGAAGCTTTCTTT
d_gene: NA; j_gene: TRBJ1-2; v_gene: TRBV12-3/TRBV12-4; abundance: NA; CDR3aa: CASSSNYGYTF; CDR3nt: TGTGCCAGCAGTTCTAACTATGGCTACACCTTC
d_gene: TRBD2; j_gene: TRBJ2-7; v_gene: TRBV6-5; abundance: NA; CDR3aa: CASGAGAGEQYF; CDR3nt: TGTGCCAGCGGCGCGGGAGCGGGAGAGCAGTACTTC
d_gene: TRBD1; j_gene: TRBJ1-1; v_gene: TRBV27; abundance: NA; CDR3aa: CASRARTGVNTEAFF; CDR3nt: TGTGCCAGCAGAGCTAGAACAGGGGTAAACACTGAAGCTTTCTTT
d_gene: NA; j_gene: TRBJ1-5; v_gene: TRBV7-9; abundance: NA; CDR3aa: CASSVGGQPQHF; CDR3nt: TGTGCCAGCAGCGTAGGGGGTCAGCCCCAGCATTTT
d_gene: NA; j_gene: TRBJ2-3; v_gene: TRBV11-1; abundance: NA; CDR3aa: CAGSSRLSGTDTQYF; CDR3nt: TGTGCCGGCAGCTCGAGGTTATCGGGCACAGATACGCAGTATTTT
d_gene: NA; j_gene: TRBJ2-3; v_gene: TRBV28; abundance: few; CDR3aa: CASSFLSGTDTQYF; CDR3nt: TGTGCCAGCAGTTTTCTGAGTGGCACAGATACGCAGTATTTT
d_gene: TRBD1; j_gene: TRBJ1-5; v_gene: TRBV9; abundance: NA; CDR3aa: CASSAGQGTFQPQHF; CDR3nt: TGTGCCAGCAGCGCCGGACAGGGGACATTTCAGCCCCAGCATTTT
d_gene: NA; j_gene: TRBJ1-2; v_gene: TRBV19; abundance: NA; CDR3aa: CASSWQGDYGYTF; CDR3nt: TGTGCCAGTAGTTGGCAGGGAGACTATGGCTACACCTTC
d_gene: NA; j_gene: TRBJ1-1; v_gene: TRBV28; abundance: NA; CDR3aa: CASKIGLRDTEAFF; CDR3nt: TGTGCCAGCAAGATAGGGCTTAGGGACACTGAAGCTTTCTTT
d_gene: NA; j_gene: TRBJ2-5; v_gene: TRBV6-5; abundance: NA; CDR3aa: CASAGLVETQYF; CDR3nt: TGTGCCAGCGCCGGCCTAGTTGAGACCCAGTACTTC
d_gene: TRBD1; j_gene: TRBJ1-1; v_gene: TRBV5-6; abundance: few; CDR3aa: CASSLGQGVYTEAFF; CDR3nt: TGTGCCAGCAGCCTTGGACAGGGTGTATACACTGAAGCTTTCTTT
d_gene: NA; j_gene: TRBJ1-3; v_gene: TRBV18; abundance: NA; CDR3aa: CASSSNLGSGNTIYF; CDR3nt: TGTGCCAGCTCTAGCAATCTCGGATCTGGAAACACCATATATTTT
d_gene: NA; j_gene: TRBJ1-2; v_gene: TRBV7-9; abundance: NA; CDR3aa: CASSPDSYGYTF; CDR3nt: TGTGCCAGCAGCCCCGACAGCTATGGCTACACCTTC
d_gene: TRBD2; j_gene: TRBJ2-1; v_gene: TRBV6-5; abundance: NA; CDR3aa: CASSTGLANYNEQFF; CDR3nt: TGTGCCAGCAGTACAGGACTAGCGAACTACAATGAGCAGTTCTTC
d_gene: NA; j_gene: TRBJ1-1; v_gene: TRBV2; abundance: NA; CDR3aa: CASSEQDRNTEAFF; CDR3nt: TGTGCCAGCAGTGAGCAGGACAGGAACACTGAAGCTTTCTTT
d_gene: TRBD1; j_gene: TRBJ2-7; v_gene: TRBV3-1/TRBV3-2; abundance: NA; CDR3aa: CASSPRDRAYEQYF; CDR3nt: TGTGCCAGCAGCCCCCGGGACAGGGCGTACGAGCAGTACTTC
d_gene: TRBD1; j_gene: TRBJ2-7; v_gene: TRBV6-2/TRBV6-3; abundance: NA; CDR3aa: CASSRGTGSSYEQYF; CDR3nt: TGTGCCAGCAGTCGCGGGACAGGGAGCTCCTACGAGCAGTACTTC
d_gene: NA; j_gene: TRBJ2-5; v_gene: TRBV12-5; abundance: NA; CDR3aa: CASGFGWETQYF; CDR3nt: TGTGCTAGTGGGTTTGGCTGGGAGACCCAGTACTTC
d_gene: NA; j_gene: TRBJ1-1; v_gene: TRBV27; abundance: NA; CDR3aa: CASSRERGAGEAFF; CDR3nt: TGTGCCAGCAGTCGCGAGAGGGGGGCAGGTGAAGCTTTCTTT
d_gene: NA; j_gene: TRBJ1-6; v_gene: TRBV5-8; abundance: NA; CDR3aa: CASSGAVRRANSPLHF; CDR3nt: TGTGCCAGCAGCGGGGCGGTCCGCAGGGCTAATTCACCCCTCCACTTT
d_gene: NA; j_gene: TRBJ1-1; v_gene: TRBV7-8; abundance: NA; CDR3aa: CASSAGWGEAFF; CDR3nt: TGTGCCAGCAGCGCCGGGTGGGGTGAAGCTTTCTTT
d_gene: NA; j_gene: TRBJ2-1; v_gene: TRBV6-5; abundance: NA; CDR3aa: CASSYSVPYNEQFF; CDR3nt: TGTGCCAGCAGTTACTCGGTCCCCTACAATGAGCAGTTCTTC
d_gene: NA; j_gene: TRBJ2-7; v_gene: TRBV30; abundance: NA; CDR3aa: CAWSTYSRSYEQYF; CDR3nt: TGTGCCTGGAGTACCTACTCCCGCTCCTACGAGCAGTACTTC
d_gene: NA; j_gene: TRBJ1-1; v_gene: TRBV12-5; abundance: NA; CDR3aa: CASGLGGLNTEAFF; CDR3nt: TGTGCTAGTGGTTTGGGAGGGCTGAACACTGAAGCTTTCTTT
d_gene: NA; j_gene: TRBJ1-2; v_gene: TRBV28; abundance: NA; CDR3aa: CASSLSQGQCTF; CDR3nt: TGTGCCAGCAGTTTGTCCCAGGGGCAATGCACCTTC
d_gene: NA; j_gene: TRBJ1-1; v_gene: TRBV18; abundance: NA; CDR3aa: CASSPSSRNTEAFF; CDR3nt: TGTGCCAGCTCACCAAGTAGCCGGAACACTGAAGCTTTCTTT
d_gene: NA; j_gene: TRBJ1-4; v_gene: TRBV5-1; abundance: NA; CDR3aa: CASSLTAGQGNEKLFF; CDR3nt: TGCGCCAGCAGCTTGACCGCAGGGCAGGGGAATGAAAAACTGTTTTTT
d_gene: NA; j_gene: TRBJ2-3; v_gene: TRBV19; abundance: NA; CDR3aa: CASSSGDSTDTQYF; CDR3nt: TGTGCCAGTAGTTCCGGGGATAGCACAGATACGCAGTATTTT
d_gene: TRBD1; j_gene: TRBJ2-5; v_gene: TRBV24-1; abundance: NA; CDR3aa: CATSDAGQGAETQYF; CDR3nt: TGTGCCACCAGTGACGCGGGACAGGGGGCAGAGACCCAGTACTTC
d_gene: NA; j_gene: TRBJ1-1; v_gene: TRBV7-8; abundance: NA; CDR3aa: CASSPVVRGTEAFF; CDR3nt: TGTGCCAGCAGCCCGGTTGTTCGGGGCACTGAAGCTTTCTTT
d_gene: TRBD1; j_gene: TRBJ1-1; v_gene: TRBV28; abundance: NA; CDR3aa: CASSPWQGASNTEAFF; CDR3nt: TGTGCCAGCAGTCCCTGGCAGGGGGCTTCGAACACTGAAGCTTTCTTT
d_gene: TRBD1; j_gene: TRBJ1-1; v_gene: TRBV7-9; abundance: NA; CDR3aa: CASSAGDRGHTEAFF; CDR3nt: TGTGCCAGCAGCGCAGGTGACAGGGGTCACACTGAAGCTTTCTTT
d_gene: NA; j_gene: TRBJ1-1; v_gene: TRBV10-3; abundance: NA; CDR3aa: CAISAGGHENTEAFF; CDR3nt: TGTGCCATCAGCGCCGGAGGACATGAGAACACTGAAGCTTTCTTT
d_gene: NA; j_gene: TRBJ2-1; v_gene: TRBV2; abundance: NA; CDR3aa: CASTRNNEQFF; CDR3nt: TGTGCCAGCACCAGGAACAATGAGCAGTTCTTC
d_gene: TRBD2; j_gene: TRBJ2-1; v_gene: TRBV6-4; abundance: NA; CDR3aa: CASSASGGAYEQFF; CDR3nt: TGTGCCAGCAGTGCAAGCGGGGGGGCCTATGAGCAGTTCTTC
d_gene: NA; j_gene: TRBJ2-1; v_gene: TRBV5-1; abundance: NA; CDR3aa: CASSQPGEEQFF; CDR3nt: TGCGCCAGCAGTCAACCGGGAGAAGAGCAGTTCTTC
d_gene: NA; j_gene: TRBJ1-6; v_gene: TRBV12-5; abundance: NA; CDR3aa: CASGLRESWEAVSNSPLHF; CDR3nt: TGTGCTAGTGGTTTACGGGAGTCTTGGGAAGCGGTGTCTAATTCACCCCTCCACTTT
d_gene: NA; j_gene: TRBJ1-1; v_gene: TRBV6-5; abundance: NA; CDR3aa: CASSYTANTEAFF; CDR3nt: TGTGCCAGCAGTTATACAGCAAACACTGAAGCTTTCTTT
d_gene: NA; j_gene: TRBJ2-3; v_gene: TRBV7-8; abundance: NA; CDR3aa: CASSLGADTQYF; CDR3nt: TGTGCCAGCAGCTTGGGGGCAGATACGCAGTATTTT
d_gene: NA; j_gene: TRBJ2-5; v_gene: TRBV7-3; abundance: NA; CDR3aa: CASSLDSLGTQYF; CDR3nt: TGTGCCAGCAGCTTAGACTCCTTGGGGACCCAGTACTTC
d_gene: NA; j_gene: TRBJ1-1; v_gene: TRBV4-1; abundance: NA; CDR3aa: CASSQPGRGPNTEAFF; CDR3nt: TGCGCCAGCAGCCAACCGGGGAGGGGCCCGAACACTGAAGCTTTCTTT
d_gene: TRBD2; j_gene: TRBJ2-3; v_gene: TRBV28; abundance: NA; CDR3aa: CASSFRLAGVTDTQYF; CDR3nt: TGTGCCAGCAGTTTTCGGTTGGCGGGAGTGACAGATACGCAGTATTTT
d_gene: TRBD1; j_gene: TRBJ2-7; v_gene: TRBV5-3; abundance: NA; CDR3aa: CARSLRQGGRLLYEQYF; CDR3nt: TGTGCCAGAAGCTTGCGACAGGGGGGACGTCTACTCTACGAGCAGTACTTC
d_gene: NA; j_gene: TRBJ2-3; v_gene: TRBV5-4; abundance: NA; CDR3aa: CASSKGLADTQYF; CDR3nt: TGTGCCAGCAGCAAAGGCCTGGCAGATACGCAGTATTTT
d_gene: TRBD1; j_gene: TRBJ1-2; v_gene: TRBV29-1; abundance: once; CDR3aa: CSVGRPEGQGASGYTF; CDR3nt: TGCAGCGTCGGCCGACCTGAAGGGCAGGGGGCTTCTGGCTACACCTTC
d_gene: NA; j_gene: TRBJ2-3; v_gene: TRBV15; abundance: once; CDR3aa: CATSRGGGGVSTDTQYF; CDR3nt: TGTGCCACCAGCAGAGGTGGAGGCGGGGTAAGCACAGATACGCAGTATTTT
d_gene: TRBD1; j_gene: TRBJ1-5; v_gene: TRBV6-5; abundance: NA; CDR3aa: CASRQGMAQPQHF; CDR3nt: TGTGCCAGCCGACAGGGGATGGCTCAGCCCCAGCATTTT
d_gene: NA; j_gene: TRBJ2-1; v_gene: TRBV11-3; abundance: NA; CDR3aa: CASSLGGPYHEQFF; CDR3nt: TGTGCCAGCAGCTTAGGGGGGCCGTACCATGAGCAGTTCTTC